This T cell receptor (beta chain) was identified in a study of blood T cell repertoires in COVID-19 (dated by TCRdb to about 2020). For the study in its entirety: Samples covering the acute and convalescent phases of COVID-19 were provided by collaborators in the United States, Italy and Spain. The prospective study material was composed of cDNA or gDNA derived from T cells, B-cell-depleted T cells, or PBMCs. The dataset comprised deeply sampled blood TCRbeta repertoires from subjects exposed to, actively infected with, or recovered from COVID-19. The repertoires were released in a freely available public database meant as a resource for research on the immune response to SARS-CoV-2. The samples were drawn from two sources: the first 160 participants of the ongoing ImmuneRACE study, and 950 to 1,500 subjects contributed by 6 global collaborators. A de-identified subject ID, COVID-19 status, age in years and sex were almost always included in the sample metadata. Where available, HLA class I and class II types were obtained from metadata supplied by the sample provider rather than from assay-based typing. Beyond this particular receptor, the publication reports: Clinical and demographic metadata were provided uncurated, with the amount varying by source and participant.

TCRbeta CDR3 regions were amplified from genomic DNA using the immunoSEQ Assay, a bias-controlled multiplex PCR. Processing in the source paper ran as follows. The number of nucleated cells in each sample was estimated by amplification of reference gene primers within the assay. Sequence reads were collapsed and filtered to measure the absolute abundance of every unique TCRbeta CDR3 rearrangement. Productive Simpson clonality was computed per sample as the square root of Simpson's diversity index over productive rearrangements. This is the immuneACCESS table as TCRdb keeps it, with only in-frame sequences that have V and J called. A part of the clones is gone; compared with another copy, unresolved V genes explain less than half, and the rest is unexplained. The V and J calls and the clone size are those of that table, but D and trimming were determined from the DNA. The sample table records hundreds of thousands of clones; around 87% of these occur just once. The ten top clones hold around 3% of the sample.

Each collaborating institution followed its own protocols to collect whole blood in K2EDTA tubes. For TCRbeta analysis, collaborators shipped samples in one of three forms: frozen whole blood, isolated PBMCs, or DNA extracted from either of those sample types. The CDR3, cysteine through phenylalanine, is 14 amino acids long. Only CDR3 DNA remains: 42 bases, in frame from the first base. Germline trimming amounts to 0 bases on V and 6 bases on J, with 1 as the count of junction bases outside the gene matches. Based on the germline V gene, the CDR1 and CDR2 sequences are SGDLS and YYNGEE. Details on this clone: What antigen it recognizes has not been identified. The record has no base qualities; no much larger clone is one base away.

The material sequenced was peripheral blood. The clonotype was recovered from a human donor in a cohort sampled during active COVID-19. This chain joins TRBV9 to TRBJ2-2; the junction holds 8 bases that match TRBD2. At the DNA level, the sequence is TGTGCCAGCAGCGTAGCGGGGGGGCCCGGGGAGCTGTTTTTT. The translation is CASSVAGGPGELFF.